The entry below gives a single T cell receptor (beta chain) sequence along with its context. The CDR3 has 15 amino acids. CDR1 is MNHEY and CDR2 is SMNVEV in the germline V gene (reference sequence). A total RNA quantity of about 4,000 ng went into each TCR library. TCRalpha along with TCRbeta cDNA was subjected to two nested PCRs lasting about 15 and 9 cycles. TCRdb derives one entry per CDR3 protein from the 5' RACE reads, leaving out DNA. The sample has approximately 390,000 distinct CDR3 sequences. The data were taken from a study of monozygotic twins with inflammatory bowel disease. Donors each contributed one blood sample measuring less than 3 ml.

Sequencing was done on a sample of blood. This rearrangement joins TRBV27 to TRBJ1-5. The TCR comes from a human donor with ulcerative colitis or Crohn's disease, or a healthy co-twin of an affected twin (not recorded which). CDR3 region: CASSLARRPNQPQHF.